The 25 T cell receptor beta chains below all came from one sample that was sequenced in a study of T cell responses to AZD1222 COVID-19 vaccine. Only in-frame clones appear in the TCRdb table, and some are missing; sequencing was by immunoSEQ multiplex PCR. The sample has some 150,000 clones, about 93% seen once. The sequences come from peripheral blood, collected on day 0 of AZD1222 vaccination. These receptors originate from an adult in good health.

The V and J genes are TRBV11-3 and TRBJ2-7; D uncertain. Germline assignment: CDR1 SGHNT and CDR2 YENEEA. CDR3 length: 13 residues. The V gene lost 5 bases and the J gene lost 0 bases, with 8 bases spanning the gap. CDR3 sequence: CASSPPDSYEQYF. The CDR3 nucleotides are TGTGCCAGCAGCCCCCCAGACTCCTACGAGCAGTACTTC.

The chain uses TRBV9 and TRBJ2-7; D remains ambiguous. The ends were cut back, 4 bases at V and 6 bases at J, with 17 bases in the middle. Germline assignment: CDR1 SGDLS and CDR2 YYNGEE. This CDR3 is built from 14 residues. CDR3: CASSPYITSVEQYF. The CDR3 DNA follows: TGTGCCAGCAGCCCATACATAACCTCGGTCGAGCAGTACTTC. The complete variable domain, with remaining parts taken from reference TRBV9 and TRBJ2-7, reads DSGVTQTPKHLITATGQRVTLRCSPRSGDLSVYWYQQSLDQGLQFLIQYYNGEERAKGNILERFSAQQFPDLHSELNLSSLELGDSALYFCASSPYITSVEQYFGPGTRLTVT.

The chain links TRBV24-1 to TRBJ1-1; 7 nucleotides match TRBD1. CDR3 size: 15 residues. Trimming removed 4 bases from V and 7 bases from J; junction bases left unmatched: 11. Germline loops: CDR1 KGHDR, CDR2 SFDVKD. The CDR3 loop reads CATSDPGGGSGEAFF. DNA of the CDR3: TGTGCCACCAGTGACCCAGGAGGGGGCTCGGGTGAAGCTTTCTTT.

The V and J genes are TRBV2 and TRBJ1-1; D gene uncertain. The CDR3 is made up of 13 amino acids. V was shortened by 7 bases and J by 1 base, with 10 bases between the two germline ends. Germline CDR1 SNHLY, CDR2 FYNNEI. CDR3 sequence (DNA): TGTGCCAGCAAGGGAAATGCGAACACTGAAGCTTTCTTT. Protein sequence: CASKGNANTEAFF.

The CDR3 here is CASSLDQGADTGELFF. For the CDR3, the DNA is TGTGCCAGCAGCTTGGACCAGGGGGCCGACACCGGGGAGCTGTTTTTT. The V call is TRBV5-6, the J call TRBJ2-2; TRBD1 matches 8 bases. Looked up from germline, CDR1 is SGHDT and CDR2 is YYEEEE. J lost 3 bases, V lost 0 bases, and 4 bases had no gene match. The CDR3 covers 16 residues.

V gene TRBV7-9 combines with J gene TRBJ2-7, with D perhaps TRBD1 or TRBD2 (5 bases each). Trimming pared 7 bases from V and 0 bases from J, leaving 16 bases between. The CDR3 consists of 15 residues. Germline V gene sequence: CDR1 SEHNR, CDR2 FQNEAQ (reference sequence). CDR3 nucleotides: TGTGCCAGCACCCCACCGGGACGGAGCTCCTACGAGCAGTACTTC. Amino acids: CASTPPGRSSYEQYF.

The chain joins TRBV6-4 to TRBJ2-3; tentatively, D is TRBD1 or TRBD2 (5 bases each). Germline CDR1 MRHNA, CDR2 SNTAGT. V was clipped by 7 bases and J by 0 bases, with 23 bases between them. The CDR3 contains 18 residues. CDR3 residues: CASTATGTTPPSTDTQYF. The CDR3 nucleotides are TGTGCCAGCACCGCTACCGGGACGACTCCCCCTAGCACAGATACGCAGTATTTT.

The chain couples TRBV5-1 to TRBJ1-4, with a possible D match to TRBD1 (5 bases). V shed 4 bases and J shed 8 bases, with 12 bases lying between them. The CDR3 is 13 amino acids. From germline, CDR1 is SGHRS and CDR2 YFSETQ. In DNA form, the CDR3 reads TGCGCCAGCAGCCCAGCCGGGGGAGAAAAACTGTTTTTT. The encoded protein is CASSPAGGEKLFF.

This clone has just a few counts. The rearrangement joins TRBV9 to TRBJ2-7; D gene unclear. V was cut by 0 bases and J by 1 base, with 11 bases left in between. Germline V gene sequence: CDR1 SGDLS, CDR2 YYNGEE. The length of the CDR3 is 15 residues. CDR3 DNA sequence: TGTGCCAGCAGCGTAGTTCCGCTTAGGTCCTACGAGCAGTACTTC. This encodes CASSVVPLRSYEQYF.

This CDR3 is CASSVDRGETQYF. The CDR3 DNA reads as TGTGCCAGCAGCGTAGACAGGGGAGAGACCCAGTACTTC. The chain links TRBV9 to TRBJ2-5; 7 bases map to TRBD1. V lost 0 bases to trimming and J lost 4 bases; unmatched junction nucleotides: 0. Germline CDR1 SGDLS, CDR2 YYNGEE. The CDR3 loop spans 13 amino acids.

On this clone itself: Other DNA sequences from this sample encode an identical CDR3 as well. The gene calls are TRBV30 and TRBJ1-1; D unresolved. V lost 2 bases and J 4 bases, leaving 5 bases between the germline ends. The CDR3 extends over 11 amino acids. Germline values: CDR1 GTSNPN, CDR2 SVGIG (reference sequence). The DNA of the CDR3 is TGTGCCTGGAGTCGGAGCACTGAAGCTTTCTTT. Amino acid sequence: CAWSRSTEAFF. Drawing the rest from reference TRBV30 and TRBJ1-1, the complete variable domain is SQTIHQWPATLVQPVGSPLSLECTVEGTSNPNLYWYRQAAGRGLQLLFYSVGIGQISSEVPQNLSASRPQDRQFILSSKKLLLSDSGFYLCAWSRSTEAFFGQGTRLTVV.

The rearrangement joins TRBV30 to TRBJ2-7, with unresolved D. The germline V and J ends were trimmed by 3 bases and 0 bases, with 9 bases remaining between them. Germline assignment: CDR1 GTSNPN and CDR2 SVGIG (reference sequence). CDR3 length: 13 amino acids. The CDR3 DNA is TGTGCCTGGAGGTACGGGTTCTCCTACGAGCAGTACTTC. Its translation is CAWRYGFSYEQYF.

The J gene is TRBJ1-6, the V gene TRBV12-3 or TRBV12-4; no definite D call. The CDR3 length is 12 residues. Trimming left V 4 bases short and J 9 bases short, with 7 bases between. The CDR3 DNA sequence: TGTGCCAGCAGTTATGGTCGTTCACCCCTCCACTTT. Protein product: CASSYGRSPLHF.

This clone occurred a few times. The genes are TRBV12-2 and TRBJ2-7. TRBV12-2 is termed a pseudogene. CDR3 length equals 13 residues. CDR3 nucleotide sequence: TGTGCAAGTCGCCCTTCGGCCACCAACGAGCAGTACTTC. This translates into CASRPSATNEQYF.

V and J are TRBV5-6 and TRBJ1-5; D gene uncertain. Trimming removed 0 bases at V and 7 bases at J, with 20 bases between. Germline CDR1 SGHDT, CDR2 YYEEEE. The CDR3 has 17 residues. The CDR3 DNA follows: TGTGCCAGCAGCTTGGAGGGCGGCCCGGGGTCACGGCAGCCCCAGCATTTT. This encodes CASSLEGGPGSRQPQHF.

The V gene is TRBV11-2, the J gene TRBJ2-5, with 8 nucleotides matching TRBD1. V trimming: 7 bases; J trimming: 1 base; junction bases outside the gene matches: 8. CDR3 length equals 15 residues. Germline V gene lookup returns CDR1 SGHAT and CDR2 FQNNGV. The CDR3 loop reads CASINGQGAQETQYF. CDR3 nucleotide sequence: TGTGCCAGCATTAACGGCCAGGGGGCCCAAGAGACCCAGTACTTC.

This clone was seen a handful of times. The CDR3 DNA follows: TGTGCCAGCAGCTTTCAGGAAACCGAGCAGTACTTC. This translates into CASSFQETEQYF. The chain recombines TRBV5-4 with TRBJ2-7; D is undetermined. Germline V gene lookup returns CDR1 SGHNT and CDR2 YYREEE (reference sequence). The CDR3 extends over 12 amino acids. V shed 2 bases and J shed 6 bases, with 9 bases lying between them.

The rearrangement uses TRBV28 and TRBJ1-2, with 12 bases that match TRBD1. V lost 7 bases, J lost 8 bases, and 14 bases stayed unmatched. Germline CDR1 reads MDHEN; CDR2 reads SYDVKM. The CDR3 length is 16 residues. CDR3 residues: CASTTLPGQGAEGYTF. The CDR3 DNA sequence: TGTGCCAGCACCACCCTTCCGGGACAGGGGGCGGAGGGCTACACCTTC.

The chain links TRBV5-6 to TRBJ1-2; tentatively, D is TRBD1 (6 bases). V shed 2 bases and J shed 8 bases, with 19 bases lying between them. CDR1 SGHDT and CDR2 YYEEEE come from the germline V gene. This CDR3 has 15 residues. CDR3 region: CASSFVSRDTEGYTF. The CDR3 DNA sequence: TGTGCCAGCAGCTTCGTCAGCCGGGACACCGAAGGCTACACCTTC.

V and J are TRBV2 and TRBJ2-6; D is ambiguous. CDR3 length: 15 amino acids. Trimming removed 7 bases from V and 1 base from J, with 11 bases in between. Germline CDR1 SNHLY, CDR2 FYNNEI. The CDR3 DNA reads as TGTGCCAGCACCGAAGGGCCATCTGGGGCCAACGTCCTGACTTTC. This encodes CASTEGPSGANVLTF.

The CDR3 DNA reads TGTGCCACAGAACCCCGGACAGGAGGCTACGAGCAGTACTTC. Its translation is CATEPRTGGYEQYF. This chain connects TRBV10-3 to TRBJ2-7; 7 nucleotides line up with TRBD1. The CDR3 is 14 amino acids. The J segment lost 3 bases and the V segment lost 10 bases, leaving 12 bases of the junction unmatched. CDR1 is ENHRY, CDR2 SYGVKD, per germline.

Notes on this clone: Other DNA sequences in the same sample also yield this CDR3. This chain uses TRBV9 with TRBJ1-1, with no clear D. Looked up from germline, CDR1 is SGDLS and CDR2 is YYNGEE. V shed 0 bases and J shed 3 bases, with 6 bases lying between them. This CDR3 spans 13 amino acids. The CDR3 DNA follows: TGTGCCAGCAGCGTAGGTGGGGACACTGAAGCTTTCTTT. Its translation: CASSVGGDTEAFF.

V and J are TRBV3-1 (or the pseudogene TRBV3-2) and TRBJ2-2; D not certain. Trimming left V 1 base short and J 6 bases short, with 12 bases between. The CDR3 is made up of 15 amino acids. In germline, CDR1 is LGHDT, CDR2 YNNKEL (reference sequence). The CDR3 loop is CASSQGPGRAGELFF. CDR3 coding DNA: TGTGCCAGCAGCCAAGGCCCAGGACGTGCCGGGGAGCTGTTTTTT.

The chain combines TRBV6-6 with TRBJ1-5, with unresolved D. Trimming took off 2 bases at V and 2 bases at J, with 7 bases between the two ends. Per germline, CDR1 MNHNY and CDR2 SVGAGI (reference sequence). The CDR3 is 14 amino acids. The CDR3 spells CASSYDSGNQPQHF. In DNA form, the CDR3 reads TGTGCCAGCAGTTACGATTCAGGCAATCAGCCCCAGCATTTT.

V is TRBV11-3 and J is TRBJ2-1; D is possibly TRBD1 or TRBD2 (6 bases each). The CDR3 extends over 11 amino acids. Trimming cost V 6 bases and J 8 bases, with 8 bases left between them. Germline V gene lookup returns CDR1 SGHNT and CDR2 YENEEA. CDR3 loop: CASRGGYEQFF. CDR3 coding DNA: TGTGCCAGCAGGGGGGGCTATGAGCAGTTCTTC.